This T cell receptor beta chain was sequenced during a study of shared clonotypes between healthy human individuals. Subsets obtained from CD4+ cells comprised CD45RA+ naive and CD45RA-negative memory cells. Clones were sequenced by immunoSEQ multiplex PCR, and TCRdb holds only the in-frame ones, with some missing. In the table there are a few million clones, about 94% of which are singletons. Trimming cost V 5 bases and J 6 bases; bases outside gene matches: 11. From germline, CDR1 is SEHNR and CDR2 FQNEAQ (reference sequence). The CDR3 has 15 amino acids. The source of this sequence is a man aged 18 to 35 in good health. The chain is built from TRBV7-9 and TRBJ2-7, with 9 bases matching TRBD2. Sequences were obtained from naive CD4+ T cells sorted from blood. Subset noted: CD45RA+ positively selected. The CDR3 DNA sequence: TGTGCCAGCAGCCCGGTCCCAGCGGGAGGTCGCGAGCAGTACTTC. This gives the protein CASSPVPAGGREQYF.